This T cell receptor (beta chain) was captured in a study of blood T cell repertoires in COVID-19. Study information: Samples representing acute and convalescent COVID-19 were sourced from the United States, Italy and Spain. From T cells, B-cell-depleted T cells, or PBMCs came the material, which was cDNA or gDNA.

CDR3 length equals 14 residues. The V and J ends lost 4 bases and 3 bases, in that order; junction bases with no gene match: 5. Germline values: CDR1 LGHDT, CDR2 YNNKEL (reference sequence). Seattle's enrolled individuals joined amid active infection and were then monitored longitudinally. Per the original methods: Amplification of reference gene primers provided the estimated nucleated cell counts. Sequencing used immunoSEQ multiplex PCR; TCRdb keeps in-frame clones, though not all of them. Clone size and the V and J calls come from that table; the DNA yielded D and trimming. The sample has 250,000 to 300,000 clones; about 86% are singletons.

The sequenced sample was peripheral blood. This sequence originates from a woman in her 70s with COVID-19, enrolled during active disease. The chain carries TRBV3-1 (or the pseudogene TRBV3-2) and TRBJ2-7, with 8 bases aligning to TRBD1. CDR3 amino acids: CASSLGQVVYEQYF. The CDR3 bases are TGTGCCAGCAGCCTGGGACAGGTGGTCTACGAGCAGTACTTC.